This entry features one TCR beta chain sequence. Repertoires were generated with immunoSEQ multiplex PCR, while TCRdb's copy carries only in-frame clones and drops some. In the table there are some 61,000 clones, about 90% of which are singletons. The data were taken from a study of OX40 agonist ivuxolimab in advanced cancers. Study as a whole: Patients were infused with ivuxolimab every 2 weeks at 0.01 to 10 mg/kg.

V shed 5 bases and J shed 3 bases, with 13 bases lying between them. Germline CDR1 reads SGHNT; CDR2 reads YENEEA. The CDR3 contains 14 residues. The chain couples TRBV11-3 to TRBJ2-5, with a tentative D call TRBD1 (6 bases). The TCR comes from an adult with an advanced solid tumor such as melanoma, head and neck, liver or kidney cancer. Sample: CD4+ or CD8+ T cells sorted from blood, taken in a trial of the OX40 agonist ivuxolimab. The CDR3 DNA follows: TGTGCCAGCAGCAATACAGGGAGAGAAGAGACCCAGTACTTC. It specifies CASSNTGREETQYF. Drawing the rest from reference TRBV11-3 and TRBJ2-5, the complete variable domain is EAGVVQSPRYKIIEKKQPVAFWCNPISGHNTLYWYLQNLGQGPELLIRYENEEAVDDSQLPKDRFSAERLKGVDSTLKIQPAELGDSAVYLCASSNTGREETQYFGPGTRLLVL.